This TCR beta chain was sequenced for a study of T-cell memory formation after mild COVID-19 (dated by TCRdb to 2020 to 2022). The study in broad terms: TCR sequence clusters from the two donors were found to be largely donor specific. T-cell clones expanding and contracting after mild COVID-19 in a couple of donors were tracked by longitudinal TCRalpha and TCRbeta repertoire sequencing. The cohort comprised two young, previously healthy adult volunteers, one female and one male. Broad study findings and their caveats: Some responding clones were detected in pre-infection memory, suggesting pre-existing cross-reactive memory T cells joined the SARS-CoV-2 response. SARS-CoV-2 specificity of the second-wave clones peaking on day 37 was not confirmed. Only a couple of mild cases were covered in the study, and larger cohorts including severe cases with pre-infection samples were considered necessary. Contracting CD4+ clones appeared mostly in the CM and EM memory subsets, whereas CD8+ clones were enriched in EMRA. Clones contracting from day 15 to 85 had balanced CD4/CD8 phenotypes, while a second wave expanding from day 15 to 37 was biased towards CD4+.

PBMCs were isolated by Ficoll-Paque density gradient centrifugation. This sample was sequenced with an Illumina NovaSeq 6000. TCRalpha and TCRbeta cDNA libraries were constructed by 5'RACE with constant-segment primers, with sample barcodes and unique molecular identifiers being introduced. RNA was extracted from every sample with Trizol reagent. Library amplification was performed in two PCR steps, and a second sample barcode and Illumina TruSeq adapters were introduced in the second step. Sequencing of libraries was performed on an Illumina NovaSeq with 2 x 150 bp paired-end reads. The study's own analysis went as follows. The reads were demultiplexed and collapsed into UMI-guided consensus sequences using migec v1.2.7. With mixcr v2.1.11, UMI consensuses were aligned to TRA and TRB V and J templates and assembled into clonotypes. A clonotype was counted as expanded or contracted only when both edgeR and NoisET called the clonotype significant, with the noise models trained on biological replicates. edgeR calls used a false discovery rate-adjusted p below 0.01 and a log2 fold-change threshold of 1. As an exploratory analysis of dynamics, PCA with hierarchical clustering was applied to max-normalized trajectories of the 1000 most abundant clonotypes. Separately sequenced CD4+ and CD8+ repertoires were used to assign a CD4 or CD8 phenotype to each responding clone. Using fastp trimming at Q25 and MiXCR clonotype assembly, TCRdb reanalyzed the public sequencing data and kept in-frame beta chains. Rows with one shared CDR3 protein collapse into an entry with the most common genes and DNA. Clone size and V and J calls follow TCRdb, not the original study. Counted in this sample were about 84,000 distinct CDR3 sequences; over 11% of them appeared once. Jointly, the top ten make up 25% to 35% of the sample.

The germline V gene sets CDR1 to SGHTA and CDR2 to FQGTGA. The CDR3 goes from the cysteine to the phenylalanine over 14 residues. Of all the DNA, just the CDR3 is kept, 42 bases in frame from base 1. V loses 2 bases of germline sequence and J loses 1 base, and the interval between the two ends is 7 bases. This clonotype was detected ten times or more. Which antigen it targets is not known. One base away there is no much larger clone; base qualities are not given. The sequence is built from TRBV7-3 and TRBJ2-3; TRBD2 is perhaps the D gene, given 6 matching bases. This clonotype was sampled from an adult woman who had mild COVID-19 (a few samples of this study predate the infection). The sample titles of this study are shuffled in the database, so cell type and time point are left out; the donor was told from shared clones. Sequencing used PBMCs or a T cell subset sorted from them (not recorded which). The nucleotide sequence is TGTGCCAGCAGCTTATCGGGGGGCACAGATACGCAGTATTTT. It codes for CASSLSGGTDTQYF.